This is a list of T cell receptor beta chains from one sample in a study of blood T cell repertoires in COVID-19. Produced via immunoSEQ multiplex PCR; TCRdb's table is partial and in-frame only. The sample carries around 88,000 clones, 80% recorded once. The sequencing input was peripheral blood. The receptors originated from a man aged 45-60 years who had recovered from COVID-19. Both conserved end residues are part of each CDR3. The order of the fields is V gene, J gene, CDR3 protein.

>TRBV4-2|TRBJ1-5
CASSQDILGGSSNQPQHF
>TRBV2|TRBJ2-2
CASSEVELAGYTGELFF
>TRBV7-6|TRBJ2-1
CASSLNPGGIYEQFF
>TRBV11-2|TRBJ1-1
CASSLQGYTEAFF
>TRBV6-5|TRBJ1-4
CASSYSGTPNEKLFF
>TRBV19|TRBJ1-2
CASSIGTGGAIGYTF
>TRBV28|TRBJ2-2
CASLYQTGNTGELFF
>TRBV3-1/TRBV3-2|TRBJ2-1
CASSQLGDYYNEQFF
>TRBV19|TRBJ1-3
CASSGRRSSGNTIYF
>TRBV19|TRBJ1-2
CASSKEGYTF
>TRBV5-1|TRBJ2-5
CASSGTSGERGETQYF
>TRBV19|TRBJ1-6
CASKGGSSYNSPLHF
>TRBV28|TRBJ2-7
CASRDREISPSEF
>TRBV9|TRBJ2-1
CASSPQTSGGAREQFF
>TRBV7-2|TRBJ1-5
CASSPGKNQPQHF
>TRBV5-6|TRBJ1-6
CASSLAVGTGASAPLHF
>TRBV6-1|TRBJ2-7
CASSEAPRQQYF
>TRBV20-1|TRBJ2-7
CSASGQGSIEQYF
>TRBV11-2|TRBJ1-4
CASSLTGQNLANEKLFF
>TRBV6-6|TRBJ1-6
CASRPGVVSYNSPLHF
>TRBV27|TRBJ1-1
CASRSDRGAFSGKNTEAFF
>TRBV11-3|TRBJ2-2
CASSLSGSTGELFF
>TRBV25-1|TRBJ1-1
CASSERAGPRDTEAFF
>TRBV29-1|TRBJ1-5
CSVRQGANQPQHF
>TRBV6-5|TRBJ1-4
CASISGYNEKLFF
>TRBV4-3|TRBJ2-7
CASSQDISYEQYF
>TRBV7-2|TRBJ2-2
CASSLARAGASGELFF
>TRBV2|TRBJ2-2
CASSGQGLNTGELFF
>TRBV24-1|TRBJ2-1
CATSDSESGQDEQFF
>TRBV10-1|TRBJ2-2
CASSERTLSNTGELFF
>TRBV11-2|TRBJ1-2
CASSLEGGYGYTF
>TRBV19|TRBJ2-6
CASKLSSSGANVLTF
>TRBV5-1|TRBJ2-1
CASSLGGPYNEQFF
>TRBV11-2|TRBJ2-1
CASSLTASGPLSSYNEQFF
>TRBV15|TRBJ1-6
CATSPRRGSSPLHF
>TRBV6-5|TRBJ1-4
CASSYSIGTNEKLFF
>TRBV3-1/TRBV3-2|TRBJ1-3
CASSPSQVGVGRNTIYF
>TRBV5-1|TRBJ2-1
CASRPRGGLVDEQFF
>TRBV18|TRBJ1-5
CASSPNRGDNQPQHF